These T cell receptor beta chains were read from a single sample in a study of regulatory T cells in long-lasting Graves disease. TCRdb called the multiplex PCR reads again in MiXCR, with one record for every CDR3 protein. The sample yields fewer than 500,000 distinct CDR3 sequences, around 15% seen once. The data also belong to a second study, concerning T cells in Graves' hyperthyroidism and ophthalmopathy.

The material was peripheral blood mononuclear cells (PBMCs), obtained at new diagnosis, from a patient treated with antithyroid drugs. The receptors here all came from a man aged 40-49 years with Graves disease. CDR3s include the opening cysteine and the closing phenylalanine or tryptophan. Each record gives: V gene, CDR3 protein.

TRBV10-1	CASSESSEGPGETQYF
TRBV7-2	CASSLLSIPQDTEAFF
TRBV6-1	CASSPSGTSDEQFF
TRBV5-1	CASSSLGTGFPDTQYF
TRBV28	CASSINTGASVGEQYF
TRBV29-1	CSVVSGSGANVLTF
TRBV5-1	CASSLVASEVNEQFF
TRBV28	CASSWTSGSGEQFF
TRBV12-3/TRBV12-4	CASSPVSGANVLTF
TRBV5-1	CASSLGLAANTGELFF
TRBV24-1	CATSDPTGAKNIQYF
TRBV7-2	CASSSIAGSSYNEQFF
TRBV28	CASSPGTGREENIQYF
TRBV5-1	CASRFQTYNEQFF
TRBV6-1	CASRKRQGTEAFF
TRBV28	CASSLPVNRGTNEQFF
TRBV7-3	CASSQGLAPQETQYF
TRBV6-2/TRBV6-3	CASSVADRERETQYF
TRBV10-2	CASGTGGAYTEAFF